Described below is a single TCR beta chain sequence and its context. Its antigen is unidentified. This PCR relied on a set of 60 Vbeta primers and 13 Jbeta primers. TCRdb's copy holds only in-frame clones and misses some; the assay was immunoSEQ multiplex PCR. There are 200,000 to 250,000 clones in the sample; 85% to 90% occur only once, and about 1% lies in the top ten. This entry comes from a study of cytomegalovirus exposure and HLA in healthy donors. Overall study context: The Caucasian-associated ancestry cluster contained approximately 81% of the approximately 410 genotyped donors.

Study-wide findings and caveats: A list of roughly 160 TCR beta chains associated with cytomegalovirus was given. For most subjects, TCR beta sequences were reported to predict HLA-A and HLA-B alleles with accuracy. Generally TCR sequences proved uncommon, though certain public TCRs appeared in numerous donors.

This CDR3 has 17 amino acids. J was trimmed by 1 base and V by 2 bases; bases with no gene match: 5. Germline V CDR1 and CDR2: SGHRS, YFSETQ. The clonotype was recovered from a woman in her late teens or twenties in good health and CMV-seronegative. The chain links TRBV5-1 to TRBJ1-4; 10 bases are a match to TRBD1. Source material: PBMCs. Here the CDR3 DNA reads TGCGCCAGCAGCTTACAGGACAGGGGGAGAACTAATGAAAAACTGTTTTTT. It yields the protein CASSLQDRGRTNEKLFF.